Below, one TCR beta chain is given with its context. This sample is drawn from a study of blood T cell repertoires in COVID-19. Germline V gene sequence: CDR1 LNHDA, CDR2 SQIVND (reference sequence). The J segment lost 2 bases and the V segment lost 6 bases, leaving 4 bases of the junction unmatched. The CDR3 is made up of 16 amino acids. Profiled with immunoSEQ multiplex PCR; TCRdb holds only in-frame clones, not every one. Of roughly 300,000 clones in the sample, 70% to 90% were seen once. The origin of this receptor is a woman in her thirties who had recovered from COVID-19. The sequenced sample was PBMCs or T cells enriched from blood (not recorded which). V is TRBV19 and J is TRBJ2-1; 13 bases are shared with TRBD2. The CDR3, as DNA: TGTGCCAGTAGCCGACTAGCGGGGGGTACCTACAATGAGCAGTTCTTC. Translation gives CASSRLAGGTYNEQFF. The full variable domain, completed using reference TRBV19 and TRBJ2-1, is DGGITQSPKYLFRKEGQNVTLSCEQNLNHDAMYWYRQDPGQGLRLIYYSQIVNDFQKGDIAEGYSVSREKKESFPLTVTSAQKNPTAFYLCASSRLAGGTYNEQFFGPGTRLTVL.